This TCR beta chain originates from a study of blood T cell repertoires in COVID-19. Study-level information: Some COVID-19 samples were acute and others convalescent; all came from the United States, Italy and Spain.

Germline loops: CDR1 KGHSH, CDR2 LQKENI. The CDR3 has 14 amino acids. V was pared by 6 bases and J by 0 bases, with 9 bases between. The repertoire was sequenced with immunoSEQ multiplex PCR; TCRdb's copy has only in-frame clones and lacks some. The sample lists a few hundred thousand clones, more than 85% occurring once. The TCR comes from a woman aged 40-49 years who had been exposed to COVID-19. V and J are TRBV18 and TRBJ1-3, with no clear D. Sample: PBMCs or T cells enriched from blood (not recorded which). This CDR3 reads CASSTGISGNTIYF. In DNA form, the CDR3 reads TGTGCCAGCTCGACGGGGATCTCTGGAAACACCATATATTTT.